This T cell receptor beta chain was recovered during a study of Tregs in tolerant kidney transplant recipients. This CDR3 spans 14 amino acids. CDR1 is MNHNS, CDR2 SASEGT, per germline. Trimming left V 3 bases short and J 7 bases short, with 13 bases between. Clones were read by immunoSEQ multiplex PCR, and TCRdb kept only the in-frame ones, dropping some. The sample includes tens of thousands of clones, 84% seen only once; the top ten take roughly 4.5%. Sequencing was performed on CD4+ T cells from blood. This clonotype was sampled from a human donor in good health. V usage is TRBV6-1 and J usage is TRBJ2-1; D gene unclear. CDR3 DNA sequence: TGTGCCAGCAGTGACCGGGCCATTAGGAATGAGCAGTTCTTC. Translation gives CASSDRAIRNEQFF.